These 21 T cell receptor beta chains came from one sample sequenced in a study of blood T cell repertoires in COVID-19. Only in-frame clones appear in the TCRdb table, and some are missing; sequencing was by immunoSEQ multiplex PCR. The sample has about 190,000 clones; approximately 88% are singletons. Sequencing used PBMCs or T cells enriched from blood (not recorded which). These TCRs come from a woman aged 25 to 45 who had recovered from COVID-19.

The V call is TRBV7-3, the J call TRBJ2-2, with 7 bases lining up with TRBD2. The germline V gene has CDR1 SGHTA and CDR2 FQGTGA. V lost 5 bases to trimming and J lost 7 bases; unmatched junction nucleotides: 7. CDR3 length: 14 residues. As DNA, the CDR3 is TGTGCCAGCAGCAACACCGGCGGGGGCGGGGAGCTGTTTTTT. Its protein is CASSNTGGGGELFF.

The chain recombines TRBV9 with TRBJ2-5; 14 bases fit TRBD2. V dropped 4 bases and J dropped 5; count of bases not matched to a gene: 10. This CDR3 is built from 17 residues. Germline loops: CDR1 SGDLS, CDR2 YYNGEE. CDR3 nucleotides: TGTGCCAGCAGCTCGACCGGGACTAGCGGGAGTGGGGAGACCCAGTACTTC. Translation: CASSSTGTSGSGETQYF.

The chain combines TRBV28 with TRBJ2-7, with D perhaps TRBD1 (5 bases). Trimming left V 6 bases short and J 4 bases short, with 10 bases between. Per germline, CDR1 MDHEN and CDR2 SYDVKM. This CDR3 is built from 12 residues. CDR3 residues: CASSSDSYEQYV. For the CDR3, the DNA is TGTGCCAGCAGCTCCGACAGTTACGAGCAGTACGTC.

V usage is TRBV7-2 and J usage is TRBJ2-5, with 9 nucleotides matching TRBD2. This CDR3 spans 16 amino acids. In germline, CDR1 is SGHTA, CDR2 FQGNSA. Trimming at V came to 0 bases and at J to 4 bases, leaving 6 bases not matched to a gene. The CDR3: CASSLAGGGAPETQYF. The DNA of the CDR3 is TGTGCCAGCAGCTTAGCTGGCGGGGGGGCCCCAGAGACCCAGTACTTC. The variable domain in full, with the rest retrieved from reference TRBV7-2 and TRBJ2-5, is GAGVSQSPSNKVTEKGKDVELRCDPISGHTALYWYRQSLGQGLEFLIYFQGNSAPDKSGLPSDRFSAERTGGSVSTLTIQRTQQEDSAVYLCASSLAGGGAPETQYFGPGTRLLVL.

The J gene is TRBJ1-1, the V gene TRBV7-6, with D perhaps matching TRBD1 (6 bases). In germline, CDR1 is SGHVS, CDR2 FNYEAQ. CDR3 length equals 14 residues. V lost 5 bases and J lost 0, with 10 bases in between. In DNA, the CDR3 is TGTGCCAGCAGCGCCAGGGGAATGAACACTGAAGCTTTCTTT. This translates into CASSARGMNTEAFF. The full variable domain, completed using reference TRBV7-6 and TRBJ1-1, is GAGVSQSPRYKVTKRGQDVALRCDPISGHVSLYWYRQALGQGPEFLTYFNYEAQQDKSGLPNDRFSAERPEGSISTLTIQRTEQRDSAMYRCASSARGMNTEAFFGQGTRLTVV.

The rearrangement links TRBV5-1 to TRBJ2-7; possibly TRBD1 for D (6 bases). CDR1 SGHRS and CDR2 YFSETQ come from the germline V gene. Trimming pared 0 bases from V and 0 bases from J, leaving 7 bases between. The CDR3 has 14 amino acids. DNA for the CDR3: TGCGCCAGCAGCTTGGACAGGGTCTCCTACGAGCAGTACTTC. It codes for CASSLDRVSYEQYF.

J is TRBJ1-2 and V is TRBV27, with a possible D match to TRBD1 (6 bases). The V end was cut by 6 bases, the J end by 6 bases, with 14 bases between. CDR1 is MNHEY, CDR2 SMNVEV, per germline (reference sequence). The CDR3 has 13 residues. CDR3 protein: CASRSGVRDGYTF. The CDR3 region has the DNA TGTGCCAGCAGATCAGGGGTTCGGGATGGCTACACCTTC.

J is TRBJ2-1 and V is TRBV18; tentatively, D is TRBD2 (6 bases). Germline values: CDR1 KGHSH, CDR2 LQKENI. The CDR3 runs to 14 residues. The V end was cut by 1 base, the J end by 5 bases, with 9 bases between. The CDR3 here is CASSPLAADNEQFF. The CDR3 region has the DNA TGTGCCAGCTCACCACTAGCGGCTGACAATGAGCAGTTCTTC.

This CDR3 reads CASSPGGGEQFF. CDR3 bases: TGTGCCAGCTCTCCCGGGGGAGGTGAGCAGTTCTTC. The chain is built from TRBV2 and TRBJ2-1, with D possibly TRBD2 on 6 matching bases. Trimming shortened V by 8 bases and J by 9 bases, and 14 bases separated the two germline ends. Germline V gene lookup returns CDR1 SNHLY and CDR2 FYNNEI. The CDR3 has 12 residues.

This clone was detected once. The rearrangement uses TRBV7-9 and TRBJ2-3; maybe TRBD2 (6 bases). Trimming shortened V by 7 bases and J by 0 bases, and 20 bases separated the two germline ends. CDR1 and CDR2 from the germline V gene are SEHNR and FQNEAQ (reference sequence). The CDR3 has 17 amino acids. DNA of the CDR3: TGTGCCAGCATCCGACGTCGGGCGGGGAGTAGCACAGATACGCAGTATTTT. Translated, it gives CASIRRRAGSSTDTQYF.

The chain employs TRBV2 and TRBJ1-2, with 9 bases matching TRBD1. Losses at the gene ends were 2 bases for V and 5 bases for J; bases not matched to a gene: 6. The CDR3 is made up of 15 amino acids. Germline V gene data show CDR1 as SNHLY and CDR2 as FYNNEI. The DNA of the CDR3 is TGTGCCAGCAGTGAAACAGGGGGCGCAGGATATGGCTACACCTTC. It encodes CASSETGGAGYGYTF. Based on the CDR3 plus reference TRBV2 and TRBJ1-2, the full variable domain is EPEVTQTPSHQVTQMGQEVILRCVPISNHLYFYWYRQILGQKVEFLVSFYNNEISEKSEIFDDQFSVERPDGSNFTLKIRSTKLEDSAMYFCASSETGGAGYGYTFGSGTRLTVV.

The rearrangement links TRBV6-5 to TRBJ1-5; 7 positions agree with TRBD1. CDR3 size: 13 residues. Germline CDR1 reads MNHEY; CDR2 reads SVGAGI. Unmatched junction bases numbered 8, after V lost 9 bases and J lost 6 bases. The CDR3 loop reads CASTKGGRQPQHF. CDR3 in DNA: TGTGCCAGTACCAAAGGGGGCCGTCAGCCCCAGCATTTT.

The V gene is TRBV7-9, the J gene TRBJ1-6, with 7 bases aligning to TRBD1. From germline, CDR1 is SEHNR and CDR2 FQNEAQ (reference sequence). The CDR3 contains 15 residues. Losses at the gene ends were 5 bases for V and 13 bases for J; bases not matched to a gene: 14. DNA of the CDR3: TGTGCCAGCAGCCCGAAGACAGGGAAAGGCCGGCCCCTCCACTTT. Translation gives CASSPKTGKGRPLHF.

The chain links TRBV18 to TRBJ1-3, with unresolved D. This CDR3 is built from 14 residues. The V gene lost 1 base and the J gene lost 3 bases, with 7 bases spanning the gap. The germline gives CDR1 KGHSH, CDR2 LQKENI. The CDR3 spells CASSPRGNGNTIYF. The CDR3 DNA reads TGTGCCAGCTCACCACGCGGGAATGGAAACACCATATATTTT.

V usage is TRBV7-9 and J usage is TRBJ1-5, with TRBD1 matching 9 bases. V was clipped by 5 bases and J by 6 bases; unmatched bases: 8. Looked up from germline, CDR1 is SEHNR and CDR2 is FQNEAQ (reference sequence). This CDR3 has 15 residues. This chain's CDR3 is CASSPGRQGGQPQHF. In DNA, the CDR3 is TGTGCCAGCAGCCCGGGCCGACAGGGGGGTCAGCCCCAGCATTTT.

This chain uses TRBV29-1 with TRBJ2-5, with unresolved D. Trimming left V 1 base short and J 4 bases short, with 4 bases between. Germline CDR1 reads SQVTM; CDR2 reads ANQGSEA. The CDR3 length is 11 residues. DNA of the CDR3: TGCAGCGTTGAAGTAGTAGAGACCCAGTACTTC. This codes for CSVEVVETQYF.

This chain links TRBV28 with TRBJ2-5; 11 bases are shared with TRBD1. The CDR3 spans 15 residues. V gave up 6 bases and J gave up 4 bases; unmatched junction bases: 7. The germline V gene encodes CDR1 MDHEN and CDR2 SYDVKM. The DNA of the CDR3 is TGTGCCAGCAGCTCCCCGGGACAGGGGGGAGAGACCCAGTACTTC. As protein: CASSSPGQGGETQYF.

There are a few counts of this clone. The chain combines TRBV6-4 with TRBJ1-2; D uncertain. The V gene lost 7 bases and the J gene lost 4 bases, with 13 bases spanning the gap. The CDR3 runs to 13 residues. Per the germline V gene, CDR1 is MRHNA and CDR2 is SNTAGT. CDR3 bases: TGTGCCAGCATCCTCCTCTACCTCTATGGCTACACCTTC. Amino acid sequence: CASILLYLYGYTF.

The chain employs TRBV19 and TRBJ1-1, with a tentative D call TRBD1 (6 bases). Germline V lookup: CDR1 LNHDA, CDR2 SQIVND (reference sequence). V was pared by 2 bases and J by 1 base, with 14 bases between. The CDR3 is 16 amino acids. The chain's CDR3 is CASSILTGSRNTEAFF. The DNA of the CDR3 is TGTGCCAGTAGTATATTAACAGGGTCACGGAACACTGAAGCTTTCTTT.

This clone has only one observation. The gene calls are TRBV3-1 (or the pseudogene TRBV3-2) and TRBJ2-1; 9 positions match TRBD1. This CDR3 is 19 amino acids long. The germline V gene encodes CDR1 LGHDT and CDR2 YNNKEL (reference sequence). The V and J ends lost 3 bases and 4 bases, in that order; junction bases with no gene match: 16. CDR3 DNA: TGTGCCAGCAGCCACCGGGACAGGGCTTGGGGGGGACGATACAATGAGCAGTTCTTC. Its protein is CASSHRDRAWGGRYNEQFF.

J is TRBJ2-5 and V is TRBV11-2; a weak D match, TRBD2 (6 bases). This CDR3 comprises 16 residues. The V gene's germline CDR1 is SGHAT and CDR2 FQNNGV. Trimming shortened V by 6 bases and J by 5 bases, and 22 bases separated the two germline ends. The CDR3 DNA follows: TGTGCCAGCAGACCGAACAGCGGGCCCACGATGGAGACCCAGTACTTC. Encoded protein: CASRPNSGPTMETQYF.